Below, 29 T cell receptor beta chains from the same sample are listed, as sequenced in a study of Ad26.COV2.S vaccination and SARS-CoV-2 variants. The table came from immunoSEQ multiplex PCR; TCRdb's copy has only in-frame clones and leaves some out. The sample shows over 400,000 clones, about 92% of them seen only once. Stated treatment: 15 to 20 received Ad26.COV2.S at low or high dose, single or two shots; about 5 received placebo; per-sample allocation not given. The samples were gathered on day 63 after the first injection of vaccine or placebo. Sample: peripheral blood, taken in a trial of Ad26.COV2.S vaccine versus placebo. The receptor set was obtained from a person between 18 and 59 years old who received the Ad26.COV2.S COVID-19 vaccine or a placebo.

The CDR3 DNA sequence: TGTGCCAGCAGTTTTCGGGGGGCGCTTAGTGGCTACACCTTC. It codes for CASSFRGALSGYTF. The rearrangement joins TRBV28 to TRBJ1-2, with D possibly TRBD1 on 6 matching bases. The ends were cut back, 3 bases at V and 7 bases at J, with 15 bases in the middle. Germline loops: CDR1 MDHEN, CDR2 SYDVKM. The CDR3 length is 14 residues.

The chain uses TRBV25-1 and TRBJ2-5, with 12 nucleotides matching TRBD2. The CDR3 consists of 14 residues. CDR1 and CDR2 (germline): MGHDK, SYGVNS. V shed 6 bases and J 2 bases; nucleotides not matched to a gene: 1. The CDR3 bases are TGTGCCAGCAGACTAGCGGGGGGACAAGAGACCCAGTACTTC. Translation gives CASRLAGGQETQYF.

The CDR3 bases are TGTGCCAGCAGCTCCGACGGGACAGGCATCTCCTACGAGCAGTACTTC. It encodes CASSSDGTGISYEQYF. The chain joins TRBV7-9 to TRBJ2-7; the match to TRBD1 covers 8 bases. Per the germline V gene, CDR1 is SEHNR and CDR2 is FQNEAQ (reference sequence). V lost 4 bases and J lost 0; bases outside the gene matches: 8. The CDR3 runs 16 residues. Supplemented by reference TRBV7-9 and TRBJ2-7, the full variable domain reads DTGVSQNPRHKITKRGQNVTFRCDPISEHNRLYWYRQTLGQGPEFLTYFQNEAQLEKSRLLSDRFSAERPKGSFSTLEIQRTEQGDSAMYLCASSSDGTGISYEQYFGPGTRLTVT.

The V and J genes are TRBV5-1 and TRBJ1-6; D unclear. Trimming took 4 bases from V and 10 from J, leaving 15 bases between them. From germline, CDR1 is SGHRS and CDR2 YFSETQ. The CDR3 totals 14 residues. This CDR3 reads CASSPDGGWSPLHF. The CDR3 DNA sequence: TGCGCCAGCAGCCCGGATGGTGGTTGGTCACCCCTCCACTTT.

Turning to this clone: Other DNA sequences in the same sample also yield this CDR3. The CDR3, as DNA: TGTGCCAGTAGTATATCCGTTAACTATGGCTACACCTTC. Amino acids: CASSISVNYGYTF. The chain is built from TRBV19 and TRBJ1-2; D unresolved. Germline V gene data show CDR1 as LNHDA and CDR2 as SQIVND (reference sequence). The CDR3 has 13 amino acids. With 2 bases removed from V and 1 base from J, the gap between germline ends came to 5 bases.

As concerns this clone: The same CDR3 can be traced to other DNA sequences in this sample. The rearrangement joins TRBV7-8 to TRBJ1-1; unclear D gene. There are 13 residues in the CDR3. Trimming stripped 1 base from V and 2 bases from J, with 5 bases between. From germline, CDR1 is SGHVS and CDR2 FQNEAQ. Here the CDR3 DNA reads TGTGCCAGCAGCTTAGGCCGTAACACTGAAGCTTTCTTT. Its protein is CASSLGRNTEAFF.

This clone was seen only once. J is TRBJ2-7 and V is TRBV6-2 or TRBV6-3; 9 bases agree with TRBD2. CDR1 and CDR2 from the germline V gene are MNHEY and SVGEGT. The ends lost 3 bases at V and 2 bases at J; junction bases unmatched: 8. The CDR3 totals 16 residues. The CDR3 coding sequence is TGTGCCAGCAGTTATGGTGAGCGGGGGGACCCCTACGAGCAGTACTTC. This gives the protein CASSYGERGDPYEQYF.

The table lists this clone with a count of one. This chain uses TRBV9 with TRBJ2-1; D is perhaps TRBD2 (7 bases). Germline V gene lookup returns CDR1 SGDLS and CDR2 YYNGEE. CDR3 length: 14 residues. Trimming stripped 4 bases from V and 5 bases from J, with 13 bases between. The CDR3, as DNA: TGTGCCAGCAGCCCGGGGGGCCTTAACAATGAGCAGTTCTTC. This codes for CASSPGGLNNEQFF.

The chain is built from TRBV19 and TRBJ1-2; TRBD1 aligns across 7 bases. The CDR3 sequence is 16 residues long. In germline, CDR1 is LNHDA, CDR2 SQIVND (reference sequence). After removal of 5 bases from V and 7 bases from J, the junction contained 16 bases not matched to a gene. The CDR3 DNA follows: TGTGCCAGTAGTGTCCCGACAGGGCTGTTTGTTGGTGGCTACACCTTC. It codes for CASSVPTGLFVGGYTF.

Only one count was recorded for this clone. The V and J genes are TRBV6-6 and TRBJ1-5; 7 bases fit TRBD1. V lost 7 bases, J lost 2 bases, and 2 bases stayed unmatched. Germline values: CDR1 MNHNY, CDR2 SVGAGI (reference sequence). The CDR3 spans 13 residues. CDR3 in DNA: TGTGCCAGCACCGGACAGGGCAATCAGCCCCAGCATTTT. Its protein product is CASTGQGNQPQHF.

J is TRBJ1-3 and V is TRBV4-3, with D perhaps matching TRBD1 (6 bases). The CDR3 length is 16 residues. V lost 1 base to trimming and J lost 4 bases, with 14 bases between them. Germline CDR1 LGHNA, CDR2 YSLEER. CDR3 protein: CASSQASGVSGNTIYF. CDR3 sequence (DNA): TGCGCCAGCAGCCAAGCCTCAGGGGTATCGGGAAACACCATATATTTT.

The rearrangement uses TRBV7-9 and TRBJ1-2; D gene unclear. There are 13 residues in the CDR3. CDR1 is SEHNR, CDR2 FQNEAQ, per germline (reference sequence). The V and J ends lost 1 base and 7 bases respectively, with 10 bases between them. Here the CDR3 reads CASSLEGGFGYTF. As DNA, the CDR3 is TGTGCCAGCAGCTTAGAGGGAGGTTTTGGCTACACCTTC.

The gene calls are TRBV18 and TRBJ2-5, with unresolved D. Trimming cost V 3 bases and J 4 bases, with 6 bases left between them. The CDR3 length is 12 residues. Germline V gene data show CDR1 as KGHSH and CDR2 as LQKENI. DNA of the CDR3: TGTGCCAGCTCACCCTTCGGAGAGACCCAGTACTTC. Amino acid sequence: CASSPFGETQYF.

This clone has only a few counts. This chain links TRBV9 with TRBJ2-1; 8 bases agree with TRBD2. V dropped 0 bases and J dropped 4; count of bases not matched to a gene: 3. The germline gives CDR1 SGDLS, CDR2 YYNGEE. The CDR3 length is 15 residues. The CDR3 loop reads CASSVGTSRYNEQFF. CDR3 coding DNA: TGTGCCAGCAGCGTAGGGACTAGCAGGTACAATGAGCAGTTCTTC.

V usage is TRBV27 and J usage is TRBJ1-5; D remains ambiguous. V was cut by 2 bases and J by 0 bases, with 8 bases left in between. Germline V CDR1 and CDR2: MNHEY, SMNVEV (reference sequence). The CDR3 covers 15 residues. CDR3 residues: CASSLHPYSNQPQHF. The CDR3 DNA is TGTGCCAGCAGTTTACACCCATATAGCAATCAGCCCCAGCATTTT.

This chain joins TRBV4-1 and TRBJ1-2, with D maybe TRBD1 (6 bases). This CDR3 region has 15 residues. Trimming cost V 0 bases and J 8 bases, with 16 bases left between them. Germline CDR1 MGHRA, CDR2 YSYEKL. CDR3 nucleotides: TGCGCCAGCAGCCAAGATAGGGCAGGGGCAGGGGGCTACACCTTC. Translation: CASSQDRAGAGGYTF.

V is TRBV6-5 and J is TRBJ1-3, with a possible D match to TRBD1 (6 bases). Looked up from germline, CDR1 is MNHEY and CDR2 is SVGAGI. The CDR3 is made up of 16 amino acids. Trimming pared 4 bases from V and 4 bases from J, leaving 17 bases between. CDR3 region: CASSWGARTQGNTIYF. DNA of the CDR3: TGTGCCAGCAGTTGGGGGGCCCGGACACAGGGAAACACCATATATTTT.

V is TRBV10-1 and J is TRBJ2-5, with unresolved D. CDR1 and CDR2 from the germline V gene are WNHNN and SYGVQD (reference sequence). V lost 0 bases, J lost 5 bases, and 10 bases lay in between. The CDR3 sequence is 14 residues long. CDR3 residues: CASSESGSGETQYF. Here the CDR3 DNA reads TGCGCCAGCAGTGAGTCTGGTTCCGGGGAGACCCAGTACTTC.

The sample holds one count of this clone. The chain combines TRBV9 with TRBJ2-1; D perhaps matches TRBD1 (5 bases). Germline lookup yields CDR1 SGDLS and CDR2 YYNGEE. Trimming removed 0 bases at V and 0 bases at J, with 10 bases between. This CDR3 is built from 16 residues. CDR3 amino acids: CASSVVWQGSYNEQFF. The CDR3 DNA reads as TGTGCCAGCAGCGTAGTTTGGCAGGGCTCCTACAATGAGCAGTTCTTC. Based on the CDR3 plus reference TRBV9 and TRBJ2-1, the full variable domain is DSGVTQTPKHLITATGQRVTLRCSPRSGDLSVYWYQQSLDQGLQFLIQYYNGEERAKGNILERFSAQQFPDLHSELNLSSLELGDSALYFCASSVVWQGSYNEQFFGPGTRLTVL.

This chain connects TRBV23-1 to TRBJ1-2, with D possibly being TRBD1 (5 bases). TRBV23-1 is reported as an ORF; its role is uncertain. V lost 4 bases, J lost 5 bases, and 17 bases lay in between. The CDR3 has 15 amino acids. CDR3 nucleotide sequence: TGCGCCAGCAGTCTTTGGGGAGGGACTTGGTATGGCTACACCTTC. It is translated as CASSLWGGTWYGYTF.

The V gene is TRBV6-6, the J gene TRBJ2-7; 9 bases align to TRBD2. Trimming at V came to 4 bases and at J to 7 bases, leaving 11 bases not matched to a gene. The CDR3 contains 15 residues. Germline assignment: CDR1 MNHNY and CDR2 SVGAGI (reference sequence). The CDR3 is CASSSGAGGPWEQYF. The DNA of the CDR3 is TGTGCCAGCAGTTCCGGCGCGGGGGGGCCCTGGGAGCAGTACTTC.

As concerns this clone: This specimen includes other DNA sequences encoding the same CDR3. The chain couples TRBV29-1 to TRBJ1-2; 7 bases match TRBD1. Per germline, CDR1 SQVTM and CDR2 ANQGSEA. This CDR3 has 12 amino acids. Losses at the gene ends were 6 bases for V and 5 bases for J; bases not matched to a gene: 6. The CDR3 here is CSVRQGAYGYTF. CDR3 bases: TGCAGCGTCCGACAGGGAGCATATGGCTACACCTTC.

This clone was recorded only once. The chain joins TRBV15 to TRBJ2-1; 7 nucleotides line up with TRBD1. J lost 7 bases, V lost 4 bases, and 7 bases had no gene match. This CDR3 is 14 amino acids long. The V gene's germline CDR1 is LNHNV and CDR2 YYDKDF (reference sequence). As DNA, the CDR3 is TGTGCCACCAGCATACAGGGGTTTGGGAATGAGCAGTTCTTC. Translation: CATSIQGFGNEQFF.

The CDR3, as DNA: TGTGCCAGTAGTATTGCGGGGACAGGCCTCTCCTACGAGCAGTACTTC. Translation: CASSIAGTGLSYEQYF. The rearrangement links TRBV19 to TRBJ2-7; 8 bases agree with TRBD1. Germline-derived CDR1 and CDR2 are LNHDA and SQIVND (reference sequence). V shed 3 bases, J shed 0 bases, and the junction held 7 bases outside the gene matches. The CDR3 consists of 16 residues.

The J gene is TRBJ1-1, the V gene TRBV28, with 7 bases aligning to TRBD1. This CDR3 comprises 14 residues. V was clipped by 3 bases and J by 10 bases; unmatched bases: 11. The germline gives CDR1 MDHEN, CDR2 SYDVKM. For the CDR3, the DNA is TGTGCCAGCAGTTTTCGGGGCCAGGGGGTGGGAGCTTTCTTT. This gives the protein CASSFRGQGVGAFF.

The chain employs TRBV11-2 and TRBJ1-4; unclear D gene. Germline assignment: CDR1 SGHAT and CDR2 FQNNGV. V was clipped by 2 bases and J by 0 bases, with 16 bases between them. This CDR3 spans 18 amino acids. In DNA form, the CDR3 reads TGTGCCAGCAGCTTATATGGGTCTTTGGTTTCAACTAATGAAAAACTGTTTTTT. Translating gives CASSLYGSLVSTNEKLFF.

The chain recombines TRBV6-2 or TRBV6-3 with TRBJ2-5, with a possible D match to TRBD1 (7 bases). The V gene's germline CDR1 is MNHEY and CDR2 SVGEGT. The CDR3 extends over 15 amino acids. Trimming removed 6 bases at V and 0 bases at J, with 14 bases between. CDR3 DNA: TGTGCCAGCAGCCGACAGGGAGGTAACCAAGAGACCCAGTACTTC. This codes for CASSRQGGNQETQYF.

The chain has TRBV5-1 and TRBJ2-5, with 7 bases fitting TRBD2. After removal of 4 bases from V and 2 bases from J, the junction contained 11 bases not matched to a gene. This CDR3 comprises 16 residues. Germline V gene data show CDR1 as SGHRS and CDR2 as YFSETQ. The CDR3 DNA sequence: TGCGCCAGCAGCCCCCCGAGCGGGGTTGCTCAAGAGACCCAGTACTTC. Protein sequence: CASSPPSGVAQETQYF. The full variable domain, completed using reference TRBV5-1 and TRBJ2-5, is KAGVTQTPRYLIKTRGQQVTLSCSPISGHRSVSWYQQTPGQGLQFLFEYFSETQRNKGNFPGRFSGRQFSNSRSEMNVSTLELGDSALYLCASSPPSGVAQETQYFGPGTRLLVL.

The chain recombines TRBV7-9 with TRBJ2-3, with 11 bases that match TRBD2. The CDR3 has 16 amino acids. Unmatched junction bases numbered 9, after V lost 5 bases and J lost 5 bases. CDR1 and CDR2 from the germline V gene are SEHNR and FQNEAQ (reference sequence). The CDR3 DNA sequence: TGTGCCAGCAGCATACTAGCGGGGGCTTCGGGAGATACGCAGTATTTT. Its protein product is CASSILAGASGDTQYF.